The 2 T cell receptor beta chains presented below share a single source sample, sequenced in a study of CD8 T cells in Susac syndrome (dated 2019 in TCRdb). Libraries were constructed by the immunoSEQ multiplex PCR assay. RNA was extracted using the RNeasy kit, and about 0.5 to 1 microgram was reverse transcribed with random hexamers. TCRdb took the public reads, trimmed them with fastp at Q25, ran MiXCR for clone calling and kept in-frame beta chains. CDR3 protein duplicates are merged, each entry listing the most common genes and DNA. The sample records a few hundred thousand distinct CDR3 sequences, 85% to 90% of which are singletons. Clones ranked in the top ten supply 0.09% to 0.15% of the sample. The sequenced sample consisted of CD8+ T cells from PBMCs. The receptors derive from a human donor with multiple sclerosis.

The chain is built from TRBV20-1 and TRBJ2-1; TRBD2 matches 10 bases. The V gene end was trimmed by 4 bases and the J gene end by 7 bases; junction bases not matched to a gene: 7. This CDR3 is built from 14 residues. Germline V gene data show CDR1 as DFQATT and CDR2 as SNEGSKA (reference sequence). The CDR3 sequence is CSAIGTSVLNEQFF. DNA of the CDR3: TGCAGTGCTATCGGGACTAGCGTCTTGAATGAGCAGTTCTTC.

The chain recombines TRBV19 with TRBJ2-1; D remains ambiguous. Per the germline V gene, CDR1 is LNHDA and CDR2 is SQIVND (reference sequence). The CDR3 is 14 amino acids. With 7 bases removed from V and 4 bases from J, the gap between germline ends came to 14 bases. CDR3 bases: TGTGCCAGTAAAGCACTGGACGAATACAATGAGCAGTTCTTC. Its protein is CASKALDEYNEQFF.